This T cell receptor beta chain appears in the sequencing data of a study of CD8+CD57+ T cells in acquired aplastic anemia. CDR3 length: 14 residues. V was trimmed by 6 bases and J by 0 bases, leaving 9 bases between them. Germline V gives CDR1 SNHLY, CDR2 FYNNEI. The use of genomic DNA as template underpinned the TCR beta VDJ and CDR3 profiling. TCRdb reanalysed the reads using MiXCR and keeps one entry per CDR3 protein. This sample carries 50,000 or so distinct CDR3 sequences, approximately 52% of them seen once, and the ten largest clones take 15% to 20%. Patients who underwent sequencing had shown CD8+CD57+ cell expansion by flow cytometry.

The sequence was obtained from a human donor with aplastic anemia. The genes are TRBV2 and TRBJ1-5; no firm D call. Sequencing was performed on sorted CD4+, CD8+, or CD8+CD57+ T cells (not recorded which) from PBMCs. DNA of the CDR3: TGTGCCAGCAGGGGCCGAGTTAGCAATCAGCCCCAGCATTTT. Amino acids: CASRGRVSNQPQHF.